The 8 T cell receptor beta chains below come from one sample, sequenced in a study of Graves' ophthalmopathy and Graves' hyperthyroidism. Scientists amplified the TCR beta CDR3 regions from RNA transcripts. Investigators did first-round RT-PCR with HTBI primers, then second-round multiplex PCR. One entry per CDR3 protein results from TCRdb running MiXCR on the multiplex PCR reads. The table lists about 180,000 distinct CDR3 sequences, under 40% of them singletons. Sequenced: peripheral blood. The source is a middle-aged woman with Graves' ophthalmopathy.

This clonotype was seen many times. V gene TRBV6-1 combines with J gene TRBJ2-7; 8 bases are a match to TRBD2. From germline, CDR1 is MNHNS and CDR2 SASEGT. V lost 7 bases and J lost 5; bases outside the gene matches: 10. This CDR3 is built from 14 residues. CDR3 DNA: TGTGCCAGCACCCCGGGGGGGTTTGACAACGAGCAGTACTTC. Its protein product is CASTPGGFDNEQYF.

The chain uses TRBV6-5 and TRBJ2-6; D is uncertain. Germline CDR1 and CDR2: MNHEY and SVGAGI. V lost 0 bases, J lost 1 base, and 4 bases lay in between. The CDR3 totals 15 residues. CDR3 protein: CASSYSGSGANVLTF. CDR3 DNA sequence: TGTGCCAGCAGTTACTCGGGATCTGGGGCCAACGTCCTGACTTTC.

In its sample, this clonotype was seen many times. This CDR3 reads CASSPGQGVNTEAFF. DNA for the CDR3: TGCGCCAGCAGCCCTGGACAGGGAGTGAACACTGAAGCTTTCTTT. The chain employs TRBV5-1 and TRBJ1-1; 8 bases fit TRBD1. J lost 0 bases, V lost 4 bases, and 5 bases had no gene match. Germline CDR1 reads SGHRS; CDR2 reads YFSETQ. The CDR3 spans 15 residues.

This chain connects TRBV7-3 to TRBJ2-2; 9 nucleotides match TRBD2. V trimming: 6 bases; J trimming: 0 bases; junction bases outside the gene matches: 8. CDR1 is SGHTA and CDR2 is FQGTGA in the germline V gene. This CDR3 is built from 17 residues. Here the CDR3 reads CASSLKREATNTGELFF. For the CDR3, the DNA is TGTGCCAGCAGTCTTAAGCGGGAGGCCACGAACACCGGGGAGCTGTTTTTT.

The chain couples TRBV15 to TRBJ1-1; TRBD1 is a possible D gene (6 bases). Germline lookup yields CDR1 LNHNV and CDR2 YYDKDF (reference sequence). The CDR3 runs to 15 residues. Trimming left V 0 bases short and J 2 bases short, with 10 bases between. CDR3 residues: CATSRDPRGNTEAFF. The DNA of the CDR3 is TGTGCCACCAGCAGAGATCCCAGGGGCAACACTGAAGCTTTCTTT.

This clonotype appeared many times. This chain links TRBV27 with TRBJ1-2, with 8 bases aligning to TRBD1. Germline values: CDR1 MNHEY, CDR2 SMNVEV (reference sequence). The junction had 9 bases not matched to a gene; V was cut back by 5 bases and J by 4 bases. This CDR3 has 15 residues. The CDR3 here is CASSGGQGGAYGYTF. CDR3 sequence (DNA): TGTGCCAGCAGTGGTGGACAGGGAGGGGCCTATGGCTACACCTTC.

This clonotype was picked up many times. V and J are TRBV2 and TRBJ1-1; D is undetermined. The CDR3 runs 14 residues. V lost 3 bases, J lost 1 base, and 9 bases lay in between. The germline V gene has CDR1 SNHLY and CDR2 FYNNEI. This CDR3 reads CASSDESSNTEAFF. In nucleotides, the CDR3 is TGTGCCAGCAGTGATGAGAGCTCGAACACTGAAGCTTTCTTT.

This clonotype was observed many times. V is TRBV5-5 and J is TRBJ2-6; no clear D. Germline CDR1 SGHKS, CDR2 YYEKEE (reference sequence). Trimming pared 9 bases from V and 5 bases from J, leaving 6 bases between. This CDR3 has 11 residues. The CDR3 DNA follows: TGTGCCACAAGCTGGGCCAACGTCCTGACTTTC. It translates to CATSWANVLTF.